This TCR beta chain appears in the sequencing data of a study of blood T cell repertoires in COVID-19. For the study at large: Both acute and convalescent COVID-19 samples were obtained from the United States, Italy and Spain. In each case, the material was cDNA or gDNA derived from T cells, B-cell-depleted T cells, or PBMCs.

This CDR3 has 17 residues. V shed 5 bases, J shed 9 bases, and the junction held 17 bases outside the gene matches. The germline V gene encodes CDR1 MDHEN and CDR2 SYDVKM. As processed by the authors: Nucleated cell counts were estimated from reference gene primer amplification. The data were produced by immunoSEQ multiplex PCR, yet TCRdb's version contains in-frame clones alone and is incomplete. Clonal size and the V and J genes are those of that table, whereas D and trimming came from the DNA. Among just over 150,000 clones listed, over 75% were seen once. The source material was peripheral blood. The gene calls are TRBV28 and TRBJ2-1; 9 bases are a match to TRBD1. This receptor was identified in a middle-aged woman with acute or convalescent COVID-19. CDR3 protein: CASSAASGTGPTSEQFF. The CDR3 DNA is TGTGCCAGCAGTGCCGCCTCCGGGACAGGGCCTACAAGTGAGCAGTTCTTC.